These 6 T cell receptor beta chains came from one sample sequenced in a study of vaccination effects on CD4 cells after COVID-19. Some clones are missing from TCRdb's copy, which holds only in-frame ones; the method was immunoSEQ multiplex PCR. The top ten hold about 4% of the sample, which has tens of thousands of clones, around 76% seen once. ViraFEST expansion of antigen-specific CD4+ T cells with viral peptide pools preceded sequencing. Once cultured for roughly nine days, the cells underwent separation to obtain CD4+ T cells. Nucleocapsid antibodies were negative in the vaccine recipients, who had never had SARS-CoV-2 infection. Which antigens these TCRs recognize remains unknown. Sequencing used CD4+ T cells from PBMCs cultured with HCoV-OC43 spike peptides, obtained before COVID-19 vaccination. Subset noted: HCoV-OC43 spike overlapping peptide pool stimulation. These receptors came from a human donor who received a COVID-19 vaccine.

The rearrangement uses TRBV5-1 and TRBJ2-7; D gene ambiguous. The germline V gene encodes CDR1 SGHRS and CDR2 YFSETQ. Trimming removed 3 bases at V and 0 bases at J, with 16 bases between. CDR3 length: 16 amino acids. For the CDR3, the DNA is TGCGCCAGCAGCTACGTACAGCGTCTACTCTCCTACGAGCAGTACGTC. This gives the protein CASSYVQRLLSYEQYV.

This clone has a single count. The chain uses TRBV5-1 and TRBJ1-5; no reliable D call. CDR3 length: 13 amino acids. Trimming stripped 5 bases from V and 0 bases from J, with 6 bases between. Germline-derived CDR1 and CDR2 are SGHRS and YFSETQ. The CDR3 is CASRADSNQPQHF. The CDR3, as DNA: TGCGCCAGCAGAGCAGATAGCAATCAGCCCCAGCATTTT.

The V gene is TRBV27, the J gene TRBJ1-5; D unclear. V lost 3 bases to trimming and J lost 1 base, with 19 bases between them. The germline gives CDR1 MNHEY, CDR2 SMNVEV (reference sequence). This CDR3 is built from 18 residues. This CDR3 reads CASSFEGSGDRSNQPQHF. The CDR3 coding sequence is TGTGCCAGCAGTTTTGAGGGTTCCGGGGATCGGAGCAATCAGCCCCAGCATTTT.

This sequence joins TRBV6-5 and TRBJ2-5, with 10 bases aligning to TRBD1. The trim removed 8 bases at V and 6 bases at J, leaving 9 bases unmatched. The CDR3 sequence is 14 residues long. From germline, CDR1 is MNHEY and CDR2 SVGAGI. CDR3 nucleotide sequence: TGTGCCAGCCGGGGCCAGGGACAGGGGAAGACCCAGTACTTC. Its translation is CASRGQGQGKTQYF.

In its sample, this clone was seen a few times. The chain joins TRBV15 to TRBJ2-2, with D perhaps matching TRBD2 (6 bases). Trimming removed 5 bases from V and 7 bases from J, with 11 bases in between. The CDR3 has 13 residues. Germline CDR1 is LNHNV and CDR2 is YYDKDF (reference sequence). The CDR3 sequence is CATSVMGGGELFF. CDR3 DNA: TGTGCCACCAGCGTTATGGGGGGCGGGGAGCTGTTTTTT.

This clone was counted once. This chain joins TRBV2 and TRBJ2-3; D unresolved. Between the trimmed V and J ends, which lost 2 bases and 2 bases, there was a span of 5 bases. Germline V lookup: CDR1 SNHLY, CDR2 FYNNEI. The CDR3 totals 13 residues. The DNA of the CDR3 is TGTGCCAGCAGTGAAAAAACCACAGATACGCAGTATTTT. This encodes CASSEKTTDTQYF.